The 21 T cell receptor beta chains listed next were all sequenced from one sample in a study of T cells in tumors after PD-1 blockade. The assay was immunoSEQ multiplex PCR, and TCRdb's table has in-frame clones only and misses some. The repertoire holds 60,000 to 65,000 clones, with 74% as singletons. The source material was PBMCs, sampled after anti-PD-1 treatment. The receptors originated from a human donor with basal cell carcinoma.

The gene calls are TRBV5-4 and TRBJ2-7; 8 nucleotides agree with TRBD1. CDR1 and CDR2 from the germline V gene are SGHNT and YYREEE (reference sequence). V shed 4 bases, J shed 2 bases, and the junction held 11 bases outside the gene matches. CDR3 length: 16 residues. Here the CDR3 reads CASSPNRGQATYEQYF. In nucleotides, the CDR3 is TGTGCCAGCAGCCCCAACCGGGGACAGGCAACCTACGAGCAGTACTTC.

V usage is TRBV4-1 and J usage is TRBJ2-6; no clear D gene. Trimming left V 0 bases short and J 3 bases short, with 6 bases between. Germline-derived CDR1 and CDR2 are MGHRA and YSYEKL. The CDR3 length is 15 residues. CDR3 sequence: CASSQDNRGANVLTF. DNA of the CDR3: TGCGCCAGCAGCCAAGATAACCGTGGGGCCAACGTCCTGACTTTC.

The chain links TRBV6-5 to TRBJ2-5, with 8 bases fitting TRBD2. The germline gives CDR1 MNHEY, CDR2 SVGAGI. V lost 2 bases to trimming and J lost 5 bases; unmatched junction nucleotides: 7. The CDR3 spans 15 residues. The CDR3 reads CASSYTGTRGETQYF. CDR3 coding DNA: TGTGCCAGCAGTTACACCGGGACTAGGGGGGAGACCCAGTACTTC.

The V and J genes are TRBV19 and TRBJ2-2; D perhaps matches TRBD1 (7 bases). V was clipped by 10 bases and J by 9 bases, with 15 bases between them. The V gene's germline CDR1 is LNHDA and CDR2 SQIVND (reference sequence). This CDR3 contains 12 residues. DNA of the CDR3: TGTGCCACAGCAGGGGGAGGTCGGGAGCTGTTTTTT. Translation gives CATAGGGRELFF.

The chain combines TRBV21-1 with TRBJ2-1; the table assigns TRBD2, which was not confirmed against the DNA. TRBV21-1 is noted as a pseudogene. This CDR3 contains 15 residues. The CDR3 region has the DNA TGTGCCAGCAGCAAAGCGCTTGCGCCCTACAATGAGCAGTTCTTC. The encoded protein is CASSKALAPYNEQFF.

The CDR3 DNA reads TGTGCCAGCAGAAGAGGGACCAACGAGGGGGTTGGCTACACCTTC. Amino acid sequence: CASRRGTNEGVGYTF. The chain joins TRBV6-5 to TRBJ1-2, with TRBD1 as a possible D gene (6 bases). The germline V gene has CDR1 MNHEY and CDR2 SVGAGI. There are 15 residues in the CDR3. V was cut by 6 bases and J by 7 bases, with 21 bases left in between.

This chain uses TRBV24-1 with TRBJ2-1; 7 bases map to TRBD1. Trimming cost V 5 bases and J 10 bases; bases outside gene matches: 4. The CDR3 contains 12 residues. Per germline, CDR1 KGHDR and CDR2 SFDVKD. As DNA, the CDR3 is TGTGCCACCAGTGGCAGGGGGAGCGAGCAGTTCTTC. This codes for CATSGRGSEQFF.

The rearrangement uses TRBV2 and TRBJ2-5; 7 bases fit TRBD2. V lost 7 bases, J lost 4 bases, and 9 bases stayed unmatched. CDR3 length: 14 residues. Germline V gene sequence: CDR1 SNHLY, CDR2 FYNNEI. CDR3 DNA sequence: TGTGCCAGCAAAGGAAATTCGGGGGGAGAGACCCAGTACTTC. This codes for CASKGNSGGETQYF.

This sequence joins TRBV27 and TRBJ1-1; the match to TRBD1 covers 7 bases. CDR3 length: 16 residues. CDR1 and CDR2 from the germline V gene are MNHEY and SMNVEV (reference sequence). The trim removed 3 bases at V and 0 bases at J, leaving 7 bases unmatched. The CDR3 sequence is CASSFDRVRMNTEAFF. In DNA form, the CDR3 reads TGTGCCAGCAGTTTCGACAGGGTTCGGATGAACACTGAAGCTTTCTTT.

This clone rates as medium-sized. CDR3: CASSLAVTYEQYF. For the CDR3, the DNA is TGCGCCAGCAGCTTAGCGGTCACCTACGAGCAGTACTTC. The chain couples TRBV5-1 to TRBJ2-7, with D possibly matching TRBD2 (5 bases). Trimming removed 2 bases from V and 2 bases from J, with 8 bases in between. Germline CDR1 reads SGHRS; CDR2 reads YFSETQ. The CDR3 totals 13 residues.

The V gene is TRBV6-2 or TRBV6-3, the J gene TRBJ2-1; D might be TRBD1 (6 bases). V was trimmed by 6 bases and J by 8 bases, leaving 14 bases between them. The CDR3 loop spans 13 amino acids. The germline V gene has CDR1 MNHEY and CDR2 SVGEGT. CDR3: CASSGTRRYEQFF. CDR3 in DNA: TGTGCCAGCAGCGGGACACGGAGGTATGAGCAGTTCTTC.

The chain recombines TRBV18 with TRBJ1-1; D might be TRBD1 (5 bases). Per the germline V gene, CDR1 is KGHSH and CDR2 is LQKENI. This CDR3 is 15 amino acids long. V was shortened by 3 bases and J by 0 bases, with 11 bases between the two germline ends. CDR3 protein: CASSPQGRMNTEAFF. The CDR3 nucleotides read TGTGCCAGCTCACCCCAGGGACGGATGAACACTGAAGCTTTCTTT.

The CDR3 nucleotides are TGTGCCAGCAGCTTTGATACGGATTCCTACGAGCAGTACTTC. The encoded protein is CASSFDTDSYEQYF. J is TRBJ2-7 and V is TRBV7-2; D gene ambiguous. Trimming stripped 3 bases from V and 1 base from J, with 10 bases between. CDR3 size: 14 residues. Germline loops: CDR1 SGHTA, CDR2 FQGNSA.

CDR3 DNA sequence: TGTGCCAGCAGCTTAATACTAGCGGGGATAAATGAGCAGTTCTTC. Protein: CASSLILAGINEQFF. The J gene is TRBJ2-1, the V gene TRBV11-3; 10 bases agree with TRBD2. The V and J ends lost 2 bases and 7 bases, in that order; junction bases with no gene match: 5. From germline, CDR1 is SGHNT and CDR2 YENEEA. This CDR3 comprises 15 residues.

The chain couples TRBV7-8 to TRBJ1-1; D is perhaps TRBD1 (6 bases). Per germline, CDR1 SGHVS and CDR2 FQNEAQ. The CDR3 length is 14 residues. V was cut by 5 bases and J by 2 bases, with 12 bases left in between. For the CDR3, the DNA is TGTGCCAGCAGCCCCCGACAGGTCAACACTGAAGCTTTCTTT. It translates to CASSPRQVNTEAFF. The full variable domain, rest sourced from reference TRBV7-8 and TRBJ1-1, is GAGVSQSPRYKVAKRGQDVALRCDPISGHVSLFWYQQALGQGPEFLTYFQNEAQLDKSGLPSDRFFAERPEGSVSTLKIQRTQQEDSAVYLCASSPRQVNTEAFFGQGTRLTVV.

The chain joins TRBV27 to TRBJ2-5; either TRBD1 or TRBD2 may supply D (6 bases each). Germline V gene data show CDR1 as MNHEY and CDR2 as SMNVEV (reference sequence). Trimming removed 5 bases at V and 0 bases at J, with 16 bases between. The CDR3 length is 16 residues. The CDR3 sequence is CASSPQGREDQETQYF. The CDR3 DNA follows: TGTGCCAGCAGTCCCCAGGGGCGGGAAGACCAAGAGACCCAGTACTTC.

The chain carries TRBV29-1 and TRBJ2-7; D not resolved. The CDR3 is made up of 12 amino acids. The V gene's germline CDR1 is SQVTM and CDR2 ANQGSEA. The V end lost 7 bases, the J end lost 5 bases, and 15 bases lay between the germline ends. CDR3 amino acids: CSATTKRNEQYF. The DNA for the CDR3 is TGCAGCGCTACGACGAAGAGGAACGAGCAGTACTTC.

The genes are TRBV2 and TRBJ2-4; D unclear. Germline CDR1 and CDR2: SNHLY and FYNNEI. Trimming stripped 1 base from V and 0 bases from J, with 7 bases between. The CDR3 loop spans 15 amino acids. The CDR3 DNA reads TGTGCCAGCAGTGAAGTGGTCGGAGCCAAAAACATTCAGTACTTC. Translation gives CASSEVVGAKNIQYF. The full variable domain, with the rest looked up from reference TRBV2 and TRBJ2-4, is EPEVTQTPSHQVTQMGQEVILRCVPISNHLYFYWYRQILGQKVEFLVSFYNNEISEKSEIFDDQFSVERPDGSNFTLKIRSTKLEDSAMYFCASSEVVGAKNIQYFGAGTRLSVL.

This sequence joins TRBV28 and TRBJ2-3; D possibly corresponds to TRBD2 (6 bases). Trimming cost V 3 bases and J 10 bases, with 20 bases left between them. CDR1 is MDHEN, CDR2 SYDVKM, per germline. CDR3 length equals 15 residues. CDR3 protein: CASSLPTGTPSAQYF. CDR3 coding DNA: TGTGCCAGCAGTTTGCCGACCGGGACTCCATCGGCGCAGTATTTT.

The chain has TRBV29-1 and TRBJ2-1; D tentatively reads TRBD1 or TRBD2 (5 bases each). Germline V gives CDR1 SQVTM, CDR2 ANQGSEA. Deletions cut 4 bases from V and 10 bases from J, with 11 bases between. There are 11 residues in the CDR3. The chain's CDR3 is CSVGDRGEQFF. In nucleotides, the CDR3 is TGCAGCGTTGGGGACCGAGGAGAGCAGTTCTTC.

This chain links TRBV27 with TRBJ2-3; 8 bases line up with TRBD2. V lost 8 bases and J lost 0; bases outside the gene matches: 7. This CDR3 has 15 residues. Per the germline V gene, CDR1 is MNHEY and CDR2 is SMNVEV (reference sequence). CDR3 DNA sequence: TGTGCCAGCCGTCGGACTAGCACCAGCACAGATACGCAGTATTTT. This translates into CASRRTSTSTDTQYF.